The subject of this entry is one TCR beta chain. This sample is drawn from a study of cytomegalovirus exposure and HLA in healthy donors. CDR1 LNHDA and CDR2 SQIVND come from the germline V gene (reference sequence). This CDR3 has 14 amino acids. Between the trimmed V and J ends, which lost 1 base and 8 bases, there was a span of 11 bases. This PCR relied on a set of 60 Vbeta primers and 13 Jbeta primers. Profiled with immunoSEQ multiplex PCR; TCRdb holds only in-frame clones, not every one. The table lists about 140,000 clones, about four fifths of them singletons. The TCR originated in a man younger than 35 in good health and CMV-seropositive. This chain links TRBV19 with TRBJ1-4, with TRBD1 as a possible D gene (5 bases). Sequenced: PBMCs. CDR3 residues: CASSIGTREEKLFF. CDR3 sequence (DNA): TGTGCCAGTAGTATAGGGACACGGGAGGAAAAACTGTTTTTT.